The T cell receptor (beta chain) described here comes from a study of blood T cell repertoires in COVID-19. Study-wide background: The United States, Italy and Spain were the sources of the acute and convalescent COVID-19 samples. Nucleic acid was either cDNA or gDNA, and it came from T cells, B-cell-depleted T cells, or PBMCs.

As processed by the authors: Estimation of nucleated cell counts was performed using reference gene primer amplification. TCRdb's table, derived via immunoSEQ multiplex PCR, lists solely in-frame clones and lacks some. The D gene and trimming were derived from the DNA, and the V and J assignments and clone size from that table. The sample holds just under 80,000 clones; approximately 85% are singletons and the top ten take over 35%. Sequenced: peripheral blood. The receptor's source is a human donor in a cohort sampled during active COVID-19.

The CDR3 sequence: CASNPGLARDEQYF. The CDR3 DNA is TGTGCCAGCAACCCGGGACTAGCTCGAGACGAGCAGTACTTC. V is TRBV2 and J is TRBJ2-7, with 9 bases identical to TRBD2. V shed 7 bases and J 5 bases; nucleotides not matched to a gene: 9. Germline V CDR1 and CDR2: SNHLY, FYNNEI. This CDR3 region has 14 residues.